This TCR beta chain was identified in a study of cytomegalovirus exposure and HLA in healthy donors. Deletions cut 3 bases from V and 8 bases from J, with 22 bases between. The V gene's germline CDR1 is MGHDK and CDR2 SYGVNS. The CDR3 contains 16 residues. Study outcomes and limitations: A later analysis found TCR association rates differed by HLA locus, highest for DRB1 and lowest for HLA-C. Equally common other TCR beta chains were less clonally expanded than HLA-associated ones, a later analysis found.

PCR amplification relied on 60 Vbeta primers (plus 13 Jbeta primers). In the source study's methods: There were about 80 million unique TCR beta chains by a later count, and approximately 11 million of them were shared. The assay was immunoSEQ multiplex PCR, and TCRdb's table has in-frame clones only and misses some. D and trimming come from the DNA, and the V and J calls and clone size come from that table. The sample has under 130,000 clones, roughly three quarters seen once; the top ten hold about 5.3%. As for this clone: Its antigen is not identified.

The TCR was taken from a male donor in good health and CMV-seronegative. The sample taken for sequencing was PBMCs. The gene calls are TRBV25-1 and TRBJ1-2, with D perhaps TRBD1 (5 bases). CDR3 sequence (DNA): TGTGCCAGCAGTGATGTAAGGCAGGGAGGATCGTACGGCTACACCTTC. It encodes CASSDVRQGGSYGYTF.